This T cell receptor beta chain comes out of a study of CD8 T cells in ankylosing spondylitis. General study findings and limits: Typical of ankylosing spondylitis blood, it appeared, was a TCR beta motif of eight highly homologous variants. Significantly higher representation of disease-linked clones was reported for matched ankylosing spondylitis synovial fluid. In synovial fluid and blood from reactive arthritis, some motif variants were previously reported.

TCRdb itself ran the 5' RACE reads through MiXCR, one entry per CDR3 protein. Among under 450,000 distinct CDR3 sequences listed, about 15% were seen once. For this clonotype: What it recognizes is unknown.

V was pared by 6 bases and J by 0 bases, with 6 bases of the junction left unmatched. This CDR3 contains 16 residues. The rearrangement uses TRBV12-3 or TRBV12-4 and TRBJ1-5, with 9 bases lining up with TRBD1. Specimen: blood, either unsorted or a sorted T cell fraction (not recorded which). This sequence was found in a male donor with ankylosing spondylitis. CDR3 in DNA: TGTGCCAGCAGCAGGGACAGGGCGACTAGCAATCAGCCCCAGCATTTT. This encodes CASSRDRATSNQPQHF.